Below are 30 T cell receptor beta chains sequenced from a single sample in a study of blood T cell repertoires in COVID-19. Generated by immunoSEQ multiplex PCR, the TCRdb table keeps only in-frame clones and is missing some. The sample consists of about 380,000 clones, around 89% of them appearing once. Sequenced sample: PBMCs or T cells enriched from blood (not recorded which). The source is a woman between 18 and 29 years old who had recovered from COVID-19.

In this sample, this clone turned up once. This chain's CDR3 is CASSPLGTGLYEQYF. The DNA for the CDR3 is TGTGCCAGCAGCCCCCTCGGGACAGGGCTCTACGAGCAGTACTTC. The J gene is TRBJ2-7, the V gene TRBV9, with 9 bases aligning to TRBD1. CDR1 and CDR2 (germline): SGDLS, YYNGEE. This CDR3 has 15 amino acids. With V trimmed by 4 bases and J by 3 bases, 8 bases remained unmatched. Variable domain in full (rest from reference TRBV9 and TRBJ2-7): DSGVTQTPKHLITATGQRVTLRCSPRSGDLSVYWYQQSLDQGLQFLIQYYNGEERAKGNILERFSAQQFPDLHSELNLSSLELGDSALYFCASSPLGTGLYEQYFGPGTRLTVT.

This chain's CDR3 is CASSSQVNTEAFF. The DNA of the CDR3 is TGTGCCAGCAGCTCCCAGGTGAACACTGAAGCTTTCTTT. The chain is built from TRBV7-3 and TRBJ1-1; D remains ambiguous. The CDR3 runs 13 residues. The germline CDR1 and CDR2 sequences are SGHTA and FQGTGA. Trimming left V 4 bases short and J 0 bases short, with 6 bases between.

The rearrangement joins TRBV18 to TRBJ2-5; weak D call: TRBD1 (5 bases). This CDR3 has 16 residues. V lost 0 bases and J lost 1, with 12 bases in between. Germline V gene lookup returns CDR1 KGHSH and CDR2 LQKENI. CDR3 coding DNA: TGTGCCAGCTCACCACCGCTGACAGATTTCCAAGAGACCCAGTACTTC. Protein sequence: CASSPPLTDFQETQYF.

The V call is TRBV29-1, the J call TRBJ1-1; 7 bases agree with TRBD1. The CDR3 runs 15 residues. The J segment lost 11 bases and the V segment lost 3 bases, leaving 18 bases of the junction unmatched. The germline V gene encodes CDR1 SQVTM and CDR2 ANQGSEA. As DNA, the CDR3 is TGCAGCGTTGAGGCCTCCGACAGGGTAGCGAGCGGGGCTTTCTTT. Translated: CSVEASDRVASGAFF.

About this clone: The junction departs from germline at one end; a sequencing error may be responsible. The J gene is TRBJ2-7, the V gene TRBV18; 8 nucleotides agree with TRBD2. Germline V gives CDR1 KGHSH, CDR2 LQKENI. The CDR3 is made up of 13 amino acids. CDR3 sequence (DNA): TGTGCCAGCTCACCCGGGAGGGTGGGACCCAAGGACTTC. It encodes CASSPGRVGPKDF.

For the CDR3, the DNA is TGTGCCAGCAGTGCCGATTGGGGAGGGAATGAGCAGTTCTTC. Translation gives CASSADWGGNEQFF. V gene TRBV28 combines with J gene TRBJ2-1; 7 bases fit TRBD2. The trim removed 5 bases at V and 7 bases at J, leaving 8 bases unmatched. Looked up from germline, CDR1 is MDHEN and CDR2 is SYDVKM. The CDR3 length is 14 residues.

With respect to this clone: One junction end disagrees with the germline gene, perhaps due to a read error. The chain has TRBV6-1 and TRBJ1-2; D is uncertain. Per the germline V gene, CDR1 is MNHNS and CDR2 is SASEGT. This CDR3 is 13 amino acids long. The CDR3 DNA is TGTGCCAGCAGCGAAGACTTTAACTATGGCTACACCTTC. Translated: CASSEDFNYGYTF.

J is TRBJ1-2 and V is TRBV3-1 (or the pseudogene TRBV3-2); 7 bases line up with TRBD1. CDR3 size: 18 residues. Trimming removed 0 bases from V and 3 bases from J; junction bases left unmatched: 13. Germline values: CDR1 LGHDT, CDR2 YNNKEL (reference sequence). The CDR3 bases are TGTGCCAGCAGCCAAGATTTAAGTATCTACAGGGGTGACTATGGCTACACCTTC. Translation: CASSQDLSIYRGDYGYTF.

This chain joins TRBV5-4 and TRBJ1-1; tentatively, D is TRBD1 (5 bases). The ends were cut back, 3 bases at V and 5 bases at J, with 14 bases in the middle. This CDR3 spans 14 amino acids. Germline V gene data show CDR1 as SGHNT and CDR2 as YYREEE (reference sequence). The CDR3 loop reads CASSWGHQRTEAFF. The CDR3 DNA reads as TGTGCCAGCAGCTGGGGCCACCAAAGGACTGAAGCTTTCTTT.

This clone came up once. The rearrangement joins TRBV19 to TRBJ1-5; a possible D gene is TRBD1 (5 bases). Per germline, CDR1 LNHDA and CDR2 SQIVND (reference sequence). This CDR3 has 17 amino acids. V was shortened by 0 bases and J by 2 bases, with 14 bases between the two germline ends. CDR3 sequence reads: CASSIDLGQKGNQPQHF. The CDR3 DNA sequence: TGTGCCAGTAGTATAGATCTGGGGCAGAAAGGCAATCAGCCCCAGCATTTT.

The CDR3 loop is CASSQASSGAGNTIYF. CDR3 bases: TGTGCCAGCAGCCAAGCATCGTCCGGGGCTGGAAACACCATATATTTT. This chain uses TRBV3-1 (or the pseudogene TRBV3-2) with TRBJ1-3; D remains ambiguous. Trimming removed 1 base at V and 2 bases at J, with 12 bases between. The CDR3 runs to 16 residues. The germline CDR1 and CDR2 sequences are LGHDT and YNNKEL (reference sequence).

V usage is TRBV28 and J usage is TRBJ1-1; 7 positions agree with TRBD1. The CDR3 has 15 amino acids. From germline, CDR1 is MDHEN and CDR2 SYDVKM. Trimming at V came to 7 bases and at J to 0 bases, leaving 8 bases not matched to a gene. CDR3 bases: TGTGCCAGCATCAGTCCCGGGACAGTGAACACTGAAGCTTTCTTT. Protein sequence: CASISPGTVNTEAFF.

Details on this clone: Other DNA sequences in this sample translate to the same CDR3. The genes are TRBV5-1 and TRBJ1-4, with TRBD1 matching 9 bases. The V gene end was trimmed by 2 bases and the J gene end by 7 bases; junction bases not matched to a gene: 3. The germline V gene has CDR1 SGHRS and CDR2 YFSETQ. This CDR3 has 14 amino acids. The CDR3 DNA reads as TGCGCCAGCAGCTTCACAGGGGGCGGTGAAAAACTGTTTTTT. It codes for CASSFTGGGEKLFF.

V gene TRBV28 combines with J gene TRBJ1-1; 12 bases map to TRBD1. V dropped 6 bases and J dropped 2; count of bases not matched to a gene: 4. Germline assignment: CDR1 MDHEN and CDR2 SYDVKM. The CDR3 contains 15 residues. In nucleotides, the CDR3 is TGTGCCAGCAGGGGGACAGGGGGCGTAAACACTGAAGCTTTCTTT. This translates into CASRGTGGVNTEAFF. Full variable domain (remainder filled in from reference TRBV28 and TRBJ1-1): DVKVTQSSRYLVKRTGEKVFLECVQDMDHENMFWYRQDPGLGLRLIYFSYDVKMKEKGDIPEGYSVSREKKERFSLILESASTNQTSMYLCASRGTGGVNTEAFFGQGTRLTVV.

The table lists this clone with a count of one. The J gene is TRBJ2-1, the V gene TRBV9; 8 nucleotides align to TRBD1. Per the germline V gene, CDR1 is SGDLS and CDR2 is YYNGEE. The J segment lost 5 bases and the V segment lost 3 bases, leaving 7 bases of the junction unmatched. The CDR3 runs to 15 residues. As DNA, the CDR3 is TGTGCCAGCAGCGCCTCCGGGACAGGAGACAATGAGCAGTTCTTC. This gives the protein CASSASGTGDNEQFF.

The chain has TRBV14 and TRBJ2-3, with 10 bases fitting TRBD2. With 4 bases clipped from V and 7 bases from J, the junction kept 17 bases outside the gene matches. This CDR3 contains 18 residues. Germline V gene lookup returns CDR1 SGHDN and CDR2 FVKESK. CDR3 residues: CASSPSSKAGGPLNTQYF. The CDR3 region has the DNA TGTGCCAGCAGCCCCTCTTCGAAAGCGGGGGGGCCGTTGAATACGCAGTATTTT.

V usage is TRBV7-8 and J usage is TRBJ2-2; the D is unclear. CDR1 is SGHVS and CDR2 is FQNEAQ in the germline V gene. Deletions cut 3 bases from V and 7 bases from J, with 9 bases between. The CDR3 runs to 13 residues. The CDR3 here is CASSLGQVGELFF. The CDR3 DNA reads as TGTGCCAGCAGCTTGGGCCAGGTCGGGGAGCTGTTTTTT. The variable domain in full, with the rest retrieved from reference TRBV7-8 and TRBJ2-2, is GAGVSQSPRYKVAKRGQDVALRCDPISGHVSLFWYQQALGQGPEFLTYFQNEAQLDKSGLPSDRFFAERPEGSVSTLKIQRTQQEDSAVYLCASSLGQVGELFFGEGSRLTVL.

The chain joins TRBV7-8 to TRBJ1-1; TRBD1 is a possible D gene (5 bases). CDR1 is SGHVS and CDR2 is FQNEAQ in the germline V gene. The CDR3 covers 15 residues. With 4 bases removed from V and 0 bases from J, the gap between germline ends came to 12 bases. The CDR3 loop reads CASSSRTNMNTEAFF. The DNA for the CDR3 is TGTGCCAGCAGCTCAAGGACAAACATGAACACTGAAGCTTTCTTT. The variable domain in full, with the rest retrieved from reference TRBV7-8 and TRBJ1-1, is GAGVSQSPRYKVAKRGQDVALRCDPISGHVSLFWYQQALGQGPEFLTYFQNEAQLDKSGLPSDRFFAERPEGSVSTLKIQRTQQEDSAVYLCASSSRTNMNTEAFFGQGTRLTVV.

The sample holds one count of this clone. The chain employs TRBV11-2 and TRBJ1-6; 9 bases line up with TRBD1. V lost 2 bases, J lost 6 bases, and 5 bases stayed unmatched. CDR1 is SGHAT and CDR2 is FQNNGV in the germline V gene. This CDR3 contains 16 residues. This CDR3 is CASSLTGGSVNSPLHF. CDR3 bases: TGTGCCAGCAGCTTAACAGGGGGCTCAGTTAATTCACCCCTCCACTTT. The complete variable domain, with remaining parts taken from reference TRBV11-2 and TRBJ1-6, reads EAGVAQSPRYKIIEKRQSVAFWCNPISGHATLYWYQQILGQGPKLLIQFQNNGVVDDSQLPKDRFSAERLKGVDSTLKIQPAKLEDSAVYLCASSLTGGSVNSPLHFGNGTRLTVT.

A single count supports this clone. The J gene is TRBJ1-4, the V gene TRBV7-2; TRBD1 agrees at 8 bases. Germline values: CDR1 SGHTA, CDR2 FQGNSA. This CDR3 spans 15 amino acids. Trimming at V came to 5 bases and at J to 3 bases, leaving 5 bases not matched to a gene. The CDR3: CASSKYRGANEKLFF. The CDR3, as DNA: TGTGCCAGCAGCAAATACAGGGGGGCTAATGAAAAACTGTTTTTT.

Comments on this clone: Its ends do not fully match the called genes, so a read error is possible. The rearrangement uses TRBV12-3 or TRBV12-4 and TRBJ2-1, with 7 positions matching TRBD1. This CDR3 has 12 amino acids. The CDR3 DNA reads TGTGCCTGCAGGACAGGCTTGAATGAGCAGTTCTTC. Encoded protein: CACRTGLNEQFF.

The CDR3 is CASSPLGRGPKYGYTF. The DNA of the CDR3 is TGTGCCAGCAGCCCACTGGGGAGGGGCCCCAAGTATGGCTACACCTTC. The chain uses TRBV14 and TRBJ1-2; D may be TRBD1 (5 bases). This CDR3 is 16 amino acids long. V shed 4 bases and J shed 5 bases, with 20 bases lying between them. Germline CDR1 reads SGHDN; CDR2 reads FVKESK.

This chain links TRBV12-3 or TRBV12-4 with TRBJ1-4; 8 positions match TRBD1. The ends lost 6 bases at V and 5 bases at J; junction bases unmatched: 2. There are 13 residues in the CDR3. The CDR3 DNA reads TGTGCCAGCAGCCGGACAGGGAATGAAAAACTGTTTTTT. Its translation: CASSRTGNEKLFF.

V usage is TRBV30 and J usage is TRBJ1-5; 9 positions agree with TRBD1. The CDR3 spans 13 residues. Germline values: CDR1 GTSNPN, CDR2 SVGIG (reference sequence). Unmatched junction bases numbered 6, after V lost 6 bases and J lost 6 bases. CDR3 bases: TGTGCCTGTCGGGACAGGGAGGGTCAGCCCCAGCATTTT. Its protein product is CACRDREGQPQHF.

This chain links TRBV6-1 with TRBJ2-7; 9 bases line up with TRBD1. Unmatched junction bases numbered 8, after V lost 1 base and J lost 1 base. The CDR3 consists of 17 residues. Germline lookup yields CDR1 MNHNS and CDR2 SASEGT. The CDR3 sequence is CASSEGRTGVFSYEQYF. CDR3 bases: TGTGCCAGCAGTGAAGGCCGGACAGGGGTCTTTTCCTACGAGCAGTACTTC.

This sequence joins TRBV5-6 and TRBJ1-4; a weak D match, TRBD1 (6 bases). V was trimmed by 0 bases and J by 5 bases, leaving 8 bases between them. Germline V gene data show CDR1 as SGHDT and CDR2 as YYEEEE. The CDR3 length is 14 residues. The CDR3 coding sequence is TGTGCCAGCAGCTTGGGGCAGGGGAATGAAAAACTGTTTTTT. This translates into CASSLGQGNEKLFF.

J is TRBJ2-7 and V is TRBV27, with D maybe TRBD2 (5 bases). The V end lost 5 bases, the J end lost 5 bases, and 22 bases lay between the germline ends. The CDR3 sequence is 16 residues long. Germline V gene sequence: CDR1 MNHEY, CDR2 SMNVEV (reference sequence). CDR3 protein: CASSPYPGDSSNEQYF. The CDR3, as DNA: TGTGCCAGCAGTCCCTACCCCGGGGATTCTTCCAACGAGCAGTACTTC.

This clone appeared once. This chain uses TRBV7-6 with TRBJ1-1; TRBD1 aligns across 7 bases. The germline V gene has CDR1 SGHVS and CDR2 FNYEAQ. The CDR3 contains 13 residues. Unmatched junction bases numbered 3, after V lost 5 bases and J lost 3 bases. CDR3 sequence reads: CASSPRGDTEAFF. Here the CDR3 DNA reads TGTGCCAGCAGCCCCAGGGGGGACACTGAAGCTTTCTTT.

V and J are TRBV3-1 (or the pseudogene TRBV3-2) and TRBJ2-5; 8 bases line up with TRBD2. V gave up 11 bases and J gave up 4 bases; unmatched junction bases: 9. CDR1 is LGHDT and CDR2 is YNNKEL in the germline V gene (reference sequence). CDR3 length: 13 amino acids. The CDR3 nucleotides read TGTGCCGCGAGCGGGGGCGGGGGAGAGACCCAGTACTTC. Protein sequence: CAASGGGGETQYF.

This chain joins TRBV27 and TRBJ1-2; D perhaps matches TRBD1 (5 bases). There are 13 residues in the CDR3. Trimming stripped 3 bases from V and 5 bases from J, with 10 bases between. Germline V CDR1 and CDR2: MNHEY, SMNVEV (reference sequence). CDR3 bases: TGTGCCAGCAGTTTCGGAGGGGCGTATGGCTACACCTTC. It codes for CASSFGGAYGYTF.